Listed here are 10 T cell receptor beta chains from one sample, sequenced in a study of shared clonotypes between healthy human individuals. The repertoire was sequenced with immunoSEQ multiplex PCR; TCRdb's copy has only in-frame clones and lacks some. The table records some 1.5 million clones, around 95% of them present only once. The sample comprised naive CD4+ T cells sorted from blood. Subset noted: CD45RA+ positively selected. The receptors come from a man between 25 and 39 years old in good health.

The CDR3 reads CASSLQDVKTQYF. The CDR3 DNA sequence: TGTGCCAGCAGCCTTCAGGACGTAAAGACCCAGTACTTC. The chain is built from TRBV14 and TRBJ2-5; D unresolved. CDR3 length: 13 amino acids. Germline V CDR1 and CDR2: SGHDN, FVKESK. With 4 bases removed from V and 6 bases from J, the gap between germline ends came to 12 bases.

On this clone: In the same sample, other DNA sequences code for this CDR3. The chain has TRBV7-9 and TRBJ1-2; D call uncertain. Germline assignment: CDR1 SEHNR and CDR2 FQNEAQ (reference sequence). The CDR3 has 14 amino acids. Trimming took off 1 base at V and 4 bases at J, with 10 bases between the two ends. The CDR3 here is CASSLGGRSYGYTF. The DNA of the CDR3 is TGTGCCAGCAGCTTAGGAGGGAGGTCCTATGGCTACACCTTC.

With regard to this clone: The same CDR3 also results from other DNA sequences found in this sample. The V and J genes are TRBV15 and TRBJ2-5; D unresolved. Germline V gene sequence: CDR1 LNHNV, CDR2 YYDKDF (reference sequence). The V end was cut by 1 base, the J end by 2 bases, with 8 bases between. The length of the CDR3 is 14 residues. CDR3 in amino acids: CATSRGRPQETQYF. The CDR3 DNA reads TGTGCCACCAGCAGAGGCAGACCTCAAGAGACCCAGTACTTC. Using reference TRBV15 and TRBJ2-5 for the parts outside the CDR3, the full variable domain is DAMVIQNPRYQVTQFGKPVTLSCSQTLNHNVMYWYQQKSSQAPKLLFHYYDKDFNNEADTPDNFQSRRPNTSFCFLDIRSPGLGDTAMYLCATSRGRPQETQYFGPGTRLLVL.

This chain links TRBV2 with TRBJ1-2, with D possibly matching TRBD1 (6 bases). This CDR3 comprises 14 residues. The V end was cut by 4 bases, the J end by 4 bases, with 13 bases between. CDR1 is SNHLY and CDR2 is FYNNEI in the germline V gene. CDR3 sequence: CASSGQGITYGYTF. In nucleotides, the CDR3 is TGTGCCAGCAGTGGTCAGGGGATAACCTATGGCTACACCTTC.

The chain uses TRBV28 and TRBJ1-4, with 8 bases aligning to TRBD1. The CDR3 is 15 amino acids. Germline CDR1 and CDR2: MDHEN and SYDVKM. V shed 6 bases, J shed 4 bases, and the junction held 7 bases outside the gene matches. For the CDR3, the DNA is TGTGCCAGCAGGGCCCAGGGGGCATATAATGAAAAACTGTTTTTT. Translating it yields CASRAQGAYNEKLFF.

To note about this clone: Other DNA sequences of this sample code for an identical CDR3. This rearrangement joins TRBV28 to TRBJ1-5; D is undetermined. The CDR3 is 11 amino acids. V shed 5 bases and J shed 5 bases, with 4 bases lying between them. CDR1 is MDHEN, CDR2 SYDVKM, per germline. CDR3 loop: CASSPDQPQHF. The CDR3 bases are TGTGCCAGCAGTCCCGATCAGCCCCAGCATTTT.

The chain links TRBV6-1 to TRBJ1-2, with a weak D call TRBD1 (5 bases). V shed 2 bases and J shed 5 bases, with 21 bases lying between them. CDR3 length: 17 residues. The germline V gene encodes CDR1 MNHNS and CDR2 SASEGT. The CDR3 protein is CASSETAGRHVVYGYTF. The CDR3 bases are TGTGCCAGCAGTGAAACGGCAGGGAGACACGTAGTGTATGGCTACACCTTC.

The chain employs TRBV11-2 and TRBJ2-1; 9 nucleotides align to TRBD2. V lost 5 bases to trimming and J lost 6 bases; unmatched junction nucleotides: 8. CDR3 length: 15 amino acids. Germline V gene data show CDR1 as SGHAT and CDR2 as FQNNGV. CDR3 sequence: CASSPSLAGANEQFF. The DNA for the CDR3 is TGTGCCAGCAGCCCCTCTTTAGCGGGGGCCAATGAGCAGTTCTTC.

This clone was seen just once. CDR3 bases: TGTGCCAGCAGTGTCACTAGCGGGAGGGATACGCAGTATTTT. As protein: CASSVTSGRDTQYF. The chain recombines TRBV2 with TRBJ2-3, with TRBD2 identical over 12 bases. Looked up from germline, CDR1 is SNHLY and CDR2 is FYNNEI. Trimming cost V 4 bases and J 6 bases; bases outside gene matches: 2. This CDR3 has 14 amino acids.

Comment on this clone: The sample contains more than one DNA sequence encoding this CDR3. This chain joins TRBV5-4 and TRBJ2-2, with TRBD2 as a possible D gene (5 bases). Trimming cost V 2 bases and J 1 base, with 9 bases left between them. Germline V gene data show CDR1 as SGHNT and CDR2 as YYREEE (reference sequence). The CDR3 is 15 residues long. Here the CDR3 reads CASSLSGLNTGELFF. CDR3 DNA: TGTGCCAGCAGCTTATCGGGGTTGAACACCGGGGAGCTGTTTTTT.